This TCR beta chain is from a study of cytomegalovirus exposure and HLA in healthy donors. Study-wide findings and caveats: A missense DCLRE1C variant was associated with V- and J-gene trimming of TCR beta chains in a later analysis, and an independent cohort replicated the association.

About this clone: Its target is unknown.

The PCR ran on 60 Vbeta and 13 Jbeta primers. Sequencing used immunoSEQ multiplex PCR; TCRdb keeps in-frame clones, though not all of them. This sample yields 70,000 or so clones, of which roughly 71% are seen a single time; 11% belongs to the top ten. Source material: PBMCs. The sequence was obtained from a woman in her sixties in good health and CMV-seropositive.

This chain's CDR3 is CASSTEAGGRETQYF. CDR3 bases: TGTGCCAGCAGTACCGAAGCGGGGGGGCGGGAGACCCAGTACTTC. The chain joins TRBV5-4 to TRBJ2-5; 10 bases are a match to TRBD2. The CDR3 consists of 15 residues. V trimming: 5 bases; J trimming: 5 bases; junction bases outside the gene matches: 9. CDR1 is SGHNT, CDR2 YYREEE, per germline (reference sequence).